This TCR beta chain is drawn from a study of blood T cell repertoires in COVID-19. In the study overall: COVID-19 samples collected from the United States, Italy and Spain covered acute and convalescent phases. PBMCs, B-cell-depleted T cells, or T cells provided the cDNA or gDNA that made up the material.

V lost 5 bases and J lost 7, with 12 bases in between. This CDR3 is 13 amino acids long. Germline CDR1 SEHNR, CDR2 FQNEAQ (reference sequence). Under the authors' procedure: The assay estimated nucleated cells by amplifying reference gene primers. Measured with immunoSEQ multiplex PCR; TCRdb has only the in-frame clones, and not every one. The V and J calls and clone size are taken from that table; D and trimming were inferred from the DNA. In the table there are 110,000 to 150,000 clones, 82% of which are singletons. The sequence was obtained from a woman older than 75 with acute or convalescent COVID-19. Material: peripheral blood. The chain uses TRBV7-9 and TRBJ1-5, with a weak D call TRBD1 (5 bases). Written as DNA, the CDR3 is TGTGCCAGCAGCCGTGGACATTCACAGCCCCAGCATTTT. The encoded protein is CASSRGHSQPQHF.